Below, 15 T cell receptor beta chains from the same sample are listed, as sequenced in a study of blood T cell repertoires in COVID-19. The protocol was immunoSEQ multiplex PCR, while the TCRdb copy is restricted to in-frame clones and leaves out a portion. The sample shows about 190,000 clones, approximately 80% of them seen only once. The sequencing sample was made of peripheral blood. The receptors were sampled from a middle-aged man who had recovered from COVID-19.

The gene calls are TRBV5-1 and TRBJ2-7; 15 bases align to TRBD2. The CDR3 consists of 17 residues. Trimming at V came to 3 bases and at J to 1 base, leaving 5 bases not matched to a gene. The germline V gene has CDR1 SGHRS and CDR2 YFSETQ. This CDR3 reads CASSSGTSGGRSYEQYF. In DNA, the CDR3 is TGCGCCAGCAGCTCCGGGACTAGCGGGGGGAGGTCCTACGAGCAGTACTTC.

This clone was seen a handful of times. V is TRBV19 and J is TRBJ2-7; D is ambiguous. Trimming took 2 bases from V and 3 from J, leaving 2 bases between them. CDR3 length: 11 residues. In germline, CDR1 is LNHDA, CDR2 SQIVND (reference sequence). The CDR3 bases are TGTGCCAGTAGTATATACTACGAGCAGTACTTC. Protein sequence: CASSIYYEQYF.

The chain links TRBV6-2 or TRBV6-3 to TRBJ2-1; TRBD1 matches 7 bases. CDR1 and CDR2 from the germline V gene are MNHEY and SVGEGT. The CDR3 is 16 residues long. The ends lost 4 bases at V and 8 bases at J; junction bases unmatched: 14. This CDR3 reads CASSSATGHSYDEQFF. DNA of the CDR3: TGTGCCAGCAGTTCCGCGACAGGGCACAGTTACGATGAGCAGTTCTTC.

This chain joins TRBV27 and TRBJ2-1; D possibly corresponds to TRBD2 (5 bases). The CDR3 has 12 amino acids. V lost 10 bases and J lost 7, with 14 bases in between. In germline, CDR1 is MNHEY, CDR2 SMNVEV (reference sequence). CDR3 region: CATRRGFNEQFF. In nucleotides, the CDR3 is TGTGCCACTAGGAGAGGGTTTAATGAGCAGTTCTTC.

The chain has TRBV6-5 and TRBJ2-7; 7 nucleotides align to TRBD1. This CDR3 region has 15 residues. V was pared by 7 bases and J by 7 bases, with 16 bases of the junction left unmatched. Per germline, CDR1 MNHEY and CDR2 SVGAGI. In DNA, the CDR3 is TGTGCCAGCAAGCAAGAACCGGGACAGCCTTTAGAGCAGTACTTC. This encodes CASKQEPGQPLEQYF.

The gene calls are TRBV19 and TRBJ2-2; 7 nucleotides match TRBD2. V was clipped by 3 bases and J by 0 bases; unmatched bases: 16. The CDR3 covers 20 residues. Per the germline V gene, CDR1 is LNHDA and CDR2 is SQIVND (reference sequence). The CDR3 region is CASSIASYPRGSSNTGELFF. CDR3 DNA sequence: TGTGCCAGTAGTATCGCTTCTTACCCCCGCGGGAGTTCGAACACCGGGGAGCTGTTTTTT.

The sample holds a few counts of this clone. The chain combines TRBV3-1 (or the pseudogene TRBV3-2) with TRBJ2-5; the D is unclear. V lost 4 bases and J lost 2, with 8 bases in between. This CDR3 spans 13 amino acids. Germline CDR1 and CDR2: LGHDT and YNNKEL (reference sequence). The CDR3 DNA reads as TGTGCCAGCAGCCGACAAATTCAAGAGACCCAGTACTTC. This codes for CASSRQIQETQYF.

The chain has TRBV18 and TRBJ2-7; TRBD2 matches 10 bases. Germline CDR1 is KGHSH and CDR2 is LQKENI. V trimming: 2 bases; J trimming: 0 bases; junction bases outside the gene matches: 10. This CDR3 has 18 residues. The CDR3 DNA follows: TGTGCCAGCTCACCATCCTCCGGGACTAGCGCGGGCTCCTACGAGCAGTACTTC. This translates into CASSPSSGTSAGSYEQYF.

The V and J genes are TRBV19 and TRBJ2-6; possible D gene TRBD2, 6 bases. V lost 3 bases, J lost 4 bases, and 10 bases lay in between. The CDR3 runs 15 residues. The germline CDR1 and CDR2 sequences are LNHDA and SQIVND (reference sequence). This CDR3 is CASSIGGHGANVLTF. The CDR3, as DNA: TGTGCCAGTAGTATCGGGGGTCACGGGGCCAACGTCCTGACTTTC.

The CDR3 loop is CASSLFGTSLSYEQYF. As DNA, the CDR3 is TGCGCCAGCAGCTTGTTCGGGACTAGCCTGTCCTACGAGCAGTACTTC. This rearrangement joins TRBV5-1 to TRBJ2-7; 9 nucleotides align to TRBD2. This CDR3 is built from 16 residues. CDR1 and CDR2 (germline): SGHRS, YFSETQ. V lost 1 base, J lost 1 base, and 6 bases stayed unmatched.

The chain links TRBV11-2 to TRBJ2-1; 7 bases fit TRBD2. V trimming: 3 bases; J trimming: 0 bases; junction bases outside the gene matches: 11. This CDR3 contains 18 residues. CDR1 and CDR2 (germline): SGHAT, FQNNGV. The CDR3, as DNA: TGTGCCAGCAGCTTCCGAAGACCGGGGGGAAACTCCTACAATGAGCAGTTCTTC. This encodes CASSFRRPGGNSYNEQFF.

The chain uses TRBV19 and TRBJ2-7; 9 bases fit TRBD1. With 5 bases clipped from V and 1 base from J, the junction kept 6 bases outside the gene matches. Germline values: CDR1 LNHDA, CDR2 SQIVND (reference sequence). There are 15 residues in the CDR3. This chain's CDR3 is CASSSAGTGSYEQYF. The CDR3 bases are TGTGCCAGTAGTTCAGCCGGGACAGGGTCCTACGAGCAGTACTTC.

The chain carries TRBV27 and TRBJ2-7, with D unresolved. The CDR3 totals 14 residues. The V gene's germline CDR1 is MNHEY and CDR2 SMNVEV (reference sequence). Trimming pared 2 bases from V and 1 base from J, leaving 9 bases between. CDR3: CASSLILGSYEQYF. DNA for the CDR3: TGTGCCAGCAGTTTAATCCTCGGTTCCTACGAGCAGTACTTC.

This chain links TRBV7-3 with TRBJ1-1; TRBD1 is a possible D gene (5 bases). Trimming pared 5 bases from V and 5 bases from J, leaving 15 bases between. This CDR3 contains 14 residues. From germline, CDR1 is SGHTA and CDR2 FQGTGA. CDR3 protein: CASSPQGASTEAFF. The CDR3 coding sequence is TGTGCCAGCAGCCCTCAGGGCGCTTCGACTGAAGCTTTCTTT.

On this clone itself: In the same sample, other DNA sequences code for this CDR3. The rearrangement joins TRBV29-1 to TRBJ2-3; D ambiguous. This CDR3 contains 12 residues. Germline V gives CDR1 SQVTM, CDR2 ANQGSEA. V shed 3 bases and J shed 1 base, with 5 bases lying between them. This CDR3 reads CSVDPGTDTQYF. For the CDR3, the DNA is TGCAGCGTTGATCCCGGCACAGATACGCAGTATTTT.